The text below deals with one TCR beta chain. This entry belongs to a study of blood T cell repertoires in COVID-19. Whole-study context: The origin of the acute and convalescent COVID-19 samples was the United States, Italy and Spain.

V lost 0 bases, J lost 0 bases, and 8 bases lay in between. CDR3 size: 16 residues. Germline lookup yields CDR1 MGHRA and CDR2 YSYEKL. In the authors' methods: Estimates of nucleated cell counts were drawn from the amplification of reference gene primers. Method: immunoSEQ multiplex PCR; TCRdb's copy keeps in-frame clones and lacks some. Clone size and V and J calls were adopted from that table, with D and trimming inferred from the DNA. The sample shows roughly 120,000 clones, roughly 85% of them seen only once. Sequencing was done on a sample of peripheral blood. This TCR derives from a man aged 35 to 55 with acute or convalescent COVID-19. This rearrangement joins TRBV4-1 to TRBJ2-2; D not resolved. The CDR3 nucleotides read TGCGCCAGCAGCCAAGAATCCCGTTCGAACACCGGGGAGCTGTTTTTT. Amino acids: CASSQESRSNTGELFF.